These 30 T cell receptor beta chains originate from one sample sequenced in a study of blood T cell repertoires in COVID-19. Profiled with immunoSEQ multiplex PCR; TCRdb holds only in-frame clones, not every one. Counted here are about 45,000 clones, roughly 84% occurring once; the ten biggest clones make up 31%. The sample was peripheral blood. The origin of the receptors is a woman aged 80 or over with acute or convalescent COVID-19.

This clone came up a few times. The chain combines TRBV18 with TRBJ2-5; possibly TRBD2 for D (6 bases). The CDR3 has 17 residues. V lost 0 bases to trimming and J lost 6 bases, with 20 bases between them. Germline assignment: CDR1 KGHSH and CDR2 LQKENI. CDR3 nucleotides: TGTGCCAGCTCACCACCGCTAGGGGCAGAGGAGGGCCAGACCCAGTACTTC. This codes for CASSPPLGAEEGQTQYF. The variable domain in full, completed from reference TRBV18 and TRBJ2-5, reads NAGVMQNPRHLVRRRGQEARLRCSPMKGHSHVYWYRQLPEEGLKFMVYLQKENIIDESGMPKERFSAEFPKEGPSILRIQQVVRGDSAAYFCASSPPLGAEEGQTQYFGPGTRLLVL.

CDR3 nucleotides: TGCGCCAGCAGCGAAACGACAGGGCAGAACACTGAAGCTTTCTTT. It is translated as CASSETTGQNTEAFF. The chain is built from TRBV5-1 and TRBJ1-1; 7 bases align to TRBD1. The CDR3 extends over 15 amino acids. The germline V gene has CDR1 SGHRS and CDR2 YFSETQ. J lost 1 base, V lost 4 bases, and 7 bases had no gene match.

This chain links TRBV5-4 with TRBJ2-1, with a possible D match to TRBD1 (6 bases). Germline CDR1 and CDR2: SGHNT and YYREEE (reference sequence). V shed 1 base and J shed 6 bases, with 8 bases lying between them. The CDR3 runs to 13 residues. The CDR3 loop is CASSLKGGNEQFF. The CDR3 bases are TGTGCCAGCAGCTTGAAAGGGGGCAATGAGCAGTTCTTC.

This chain connects TRBV7-2 to TRBJ2-7; unclear D gene. Per germline, CDR1 SGHTA and CDR2 FQGNSA. V was shortened by 2 bases and J by 0 bases, with 11 bases between the two germline ends. The CDR3 is 15 residues long. The CDR3 nucleotides are TGTGCCAGCAGCTTACTAGGTGGTAGCTCCTACGAGCAGTACTTC. As protein: CASSLLGGSSYEQYF.

The chain couples TRBV19 to TRBJ1-1, with D maybe TRBD1 (5 bases). Germline assignment: CDR1 LNHDA and CDR2 SQIVND (reference sequence). Trimming removed 6 bases at V and 1 base at J, with 18 bases between. This CDR3 is built from 16 residues. Written as DNA, the CDR3 is TGTGCCAGTAGCCTCCGCGGGGCAGGGACGAACACTGAAGCTTTCTTT. It yields the protein CASSLRGAGTNTEAFF.

The chain carries TRBV5-1 and TRBJ2-1, with D maybe TRBD1 (6 bases). The V gene lost 1 base and the J gene lost 6 bases, with 8 bases spanning the gap. Germline loops: CDR1 SGHRS, CDR2 YFSETQ. This CDR3 has 13 amino acids. The CDR3 region has the DNA TGCGCCAGCAGCTTGACAGGGTCCAATGAGCAGTTCTTC. It yields the protein CASSLTGSNEQFF.

The chain is built from TRBV28 and TRBJ2-2, with TRBD2 matching over 12 bases. With V trimmed by 3 bases and J by 7 bases, 15 bases remained unmatched. The CDR3 totals 19 residues. Germline lookup yields CDR1 MDHEN and CDR2 SYDVKM. This CDR3 is CASSFLTRLAGDNIGELFF. The CDR3 coding sequence is TGTGCCAGCAGTTTTCTCACACGACTAGCGGGAGATAATATCGGGGAGCTGTTTTTT.

The chain couples TRBV6-1 to TRBJ2-2; the match to TRBD2 covers 12 bases. J gave up 4 bases and V 6 bases, and 6 bases lay outside the gene matches. CDR1 is MNHNS and CDR2 is SASEGT in the germline V gene. The CDR3 runs 16 residues. CDR3 loop: CASRETSGRFTGELFF. Here the CDR3 DNA reads TGTGCCAGCAGAGAAACTAGCGGGAGGTTCACCGGGGAGCTGTTTTTT.

In DNA, the CDR3 is TGTGCCAGCAGTATGACAGGGGCGATTGAAGCTTTCTTT. It is translated as CASSMTGAIEAFF. V gene TRBV12-3 or TRBV12-4 combines with J gene TRBJ1-1, with TRBD1 matching 8 bases. The J segment lost 7 bases and the V segment lost 5 bases, leaving 6 bases of the junction unmatched. The CDR3 has 13 amino acids.

The J gene is TRBJ2-4, the V gene TRBV30; D remains unclear. V was trimmed by 3 bases and J by 11 bases, leaving 11 bases between them. The germline V gene encodes CDR1 GTSNPN and CDR2 SVGIG (reference sequence). The CDR3 is 11 residues long. The CDR3 nucleotides are TGTGCCTGGAGCAAGCCGGTACTTCAGTACTTC. Translating gives CAWSKPVLQYF.

The chain employs TRBV7-8 and TRBJ2-3; 9 bases agree with TRBD2. The germline gives CDR1 SGHVS, CDR2 FQNEAQ. V was pared by 5 bases and J by 11 bases, with 2 bases of the junction left unmatched. CDR3 length: 11 amino acids. This CDR3 reads CASSPLAGQYF. CDR3 sequence (DNA): TGTGCCAGCAGCCCACTAGCGGGGCAGTATTTT.

DNA of the CDR3: TGCAGCGTTGAAGCTAGCGGGAGTTATGAGCAGTTCTTC. It yields the protein CSVEASGSYEQFF. The chain recombines TRBV29-1 with TRBJ2-1; 10 nucleotides line up with TRBD2. The CDR3 has 13 amino acids. Germline V gene lookup returns CDR1 SQVTM and CDR2 ANQGSEA. V was clipped by 1 base and J by 8 bases; unmatched bases: 2.

The J gene is TRBJ1-1, the V gene TRBV12-5; no clear D gene. Deletions cut 0 bases from V and 10 bases from J, with 12 bases between. Germline V gene sequence: CDR1 LGHNT, CDR2 FRNRAP. The CDR3 covers 13 residues. CDR3 region: CASGLVGRLGAFF. The CDR3 coding sequence is TGTGCTAGTGGTTTGGTGGGCAGATTGGGAGCTTTCTTT. Using reference TRBV12-5 and TRBJ1-1 for the parts outside the CDR3, the full variable domain is DARVTQTPRHKVTEMGQEVTMRCQPILGHNTVFWYRQTMMQGLELLAYFRNRAPLDDSGMPKDRFSAEMPDATLATLKIQPSEPRDSAVYFCASGLVGRLGAFFGQGTRLTVV.

The V gene is TRBV24-1, the J gene TRBJ2-5; D might be TRBD1 (7 bases). The germline CDR1 and CDR2 sequences are KGHDR and SFDVKD. Trimming took off 6 bases at V and 3 bases at J, with 10 bases between the two ends. There are 13 residues in the CDR3. In DNA, the CDR3 is TGTGCCACCAGTTCCAGGGGGGAAGAGACCCAGTACTTC. It yields the protein CATSSRGEETQYF.

This rearrangement joins TRBV7-8 to TRBJ1-1; 7 bases line up with TRBD1. CDR1 and CDR2 from the germline V gene are SGHVS and FQNEAQ. V shed 3 bases and J 0 bases; nucleotides not matched to a gene: 4. The CDR3 covers 15 residues. CDR3 region: CASSFRGQMNTEAFF. The CDR3 DNA is TGTGCCAGCAGCTTTAGGGGACAGATGAACACTGAAGCTTTCTTT.

The genes are TRBV28 and TRBJ1-2, with 7 bases aligning to TRBD1. Trimming cost V 5 bases and J 4 bases; bases outside gene matches: 7. This CDR3 comprises 14 residues. Germline loops: CDR1 MDHEN, CDR2 SYDVKM. The CDR3: CASSLLTGIYGYTF. The CDR3 DNA reads as TGTGCCAGCAGTCTGCTGACAGGGATCTATGGCTACACCTTC.

CDR3 nucleotides: TGTGCCAGCAGCCGTACCGGGACAGGGAATCAGCCCCAGCATTTT. Protein sequence: CASSRTGTGNQPQHF. The chain is built from TRBV7-9 and TRBJ1-5; 9 nucleotides align to TRBD1. This CDR3 comprises 15 residues. Germline V lookup: CDR1 SEHNR, CDR2 FQNEAQ (reference sequence). J lost 4 bases, V lost 5 bases, and 6 bases had no gene match.

The chain uses TRBV5-1 and TRBJ1-1; tentatively, D is TRBD1 (6 bases). This CDR3 has 14 residues. The V end was cut by 2 bases, the J end by 0 bases, with 8 bases between. CDR1 SGHRS and CDR2 YFSETQ come from the germline V gene. The CDR3 is CASSFGTLNTEAFF. CDR3 sequence (DNA): TGCGCCAGCAGCTTCGGGACATTGAACACTGAAGCTTTCTTT. Full variable domain (missing parts from reference TRBV5-1 and TRBJ1-1): KAGVTQTPRYLIKTRGQQVTLSCSPISGHRSVSWYQQTPGQGLQFLFEYFSETQRNKGNFPGRFSGRQFSNSRSEMNVSTLELGDSALYLCASSFGTLNTEAFFGQGTRLTVV.

The V call is TRBV10-3, the J call TRBJ1-1, with 7 bases aligning to TRBD1. CDR1 is ENHRY and CDR2 is SYGVKD in the germline V gene. V lost 10 bases, J lost 7 bases, and 6 bases stayed unmatched. CDR3 size: 11 residues. For the CDR3, the DNA is TGTGCCACGATACAGGGGAATGAAGCTTTCTTT. Translated: CATIQGNEAFF.

The genes are TRBV5-5 and TRBJ2-3, with TRBD2 identical over 14 bases. CDR3 length equals 16 residues. Germline V gives CDR1 SGHKS, CDR2 YYEKEE (reference sequence). After removal of 4 bases from V and 3 bases from J, the junction contained 4 bases not matched to a gene. CDR3 in DNA: TGTGCCAGCAGCCAGACTAGCGGGAGGGGTACAGATACGCAGTATTTT. Translation gives CASSQTSGRGTDTQYF.

The gene calls are TRBV2 and TRBJ1-1; D possibly corresponds to TRBD1 (6 bases). CDR3 size: 17 residues. The germline V gene has CDR1 SNHLY and CDR2 FYNNEI. V was clipped by 4 bases and J by 4 bases, with 22 bases between them. For the CDR3, the DNA is TGTGCCAGCAGTGCACAAATTTACAGGGAGAAAGGCACTGAAGCTTTCTTT. Translation: CASSAQIYREKGTEAFF.

The rearrangement uses TRBV5-1 and TRBJ2-3; 12 nucleotides line up with TRBD2. The junction had 8 bases not matched to a gene; V was cut back by 4 bases and J by 2 bases. Germline loops: CDR1 SGHRS, CDR2 YFSETQ. The length of the CDR3 is 17 residues. CDR3 in DNA: TGCGCCAGCAGCGGGACTAGCGGGTTATCTAACACAGATACGCAGTATTTT. Translated: CASSGTSGLSNTDTQYF.

V gene TRBV13 combines with J gene TRBJ2-7; D call uncertain. Germline loops: CDR1 PRHDT, CDR2 FYEKMQ (reference sequence). CDR3 length equals 13 residues. V lost 4 bases and J lost 7, with 14 bases in between. CDR3 loop: CASSSRGIWEQYF. The CDR3 DNA reads as TGTGCCAGCAGCTCACGAGGAATCTGGGAGCAGTACTTC.

This clone was counted once. The rearrangement uses TRBV7-7 and TRBJ2-1, with D maybe TRBD1 (5 bases). V shed 5 bases and J shed 6 bases, with 11 bases lying between them. Germline V lookup: CDR1 SSHAT, CDR2 FNYEAQ (reference sequence). This CDR3 spans 13 amino acids. CDR3 protein: CASSADTTNEQFF. The CDR3 DNA reads as TGTGCCAGCAGCGCGGACACCACCAATGAGCAGTTCTTC.

The chain employs TRBV5-1 and TRBJ2-1; 8 bases are a match to TRBD2. The CDR3 totals 17 residues. V shed 3 bases and J 5 bases; nucleotides not matched to a gene: 13. Germline CDR1 and CDR2: SGHRS and YFSETQ. The CDR3 loop reads CASSYTSTTSGHNEQFF. CDR3 in DNA: TGCGCCAGCAGCTATACTTCAACTACTAGCGGTCACAATGAGCAGTTCTTC.

This chain joins TRBV5-1 and TRBJ2-5, with 12 positions matching TRBD2. This CDR3 has 16 amino acids. Trimming at V came to 0 bases and at J to 4 bases, leaving 4 bases not matched to a gene. Germline lookup yields CDR1 SGHRS and CDR2 YFSETQ. The CDR3 sequence: CASSLAPGLAGETQYF. CDR3 nucleotide sequence: TGCGCCAGCAGCTTGGCTCCGGGACTAGCGGGAGAGACCCAGTACTTC.

The rearrangement links TRBV7-9 to TRBJ2-5; TRBD1 matches 7 bases. Germline V gene data show CDR1 as SEHNR and CDR2 as FQNEAQ (reference sequence). The CDR3 contains 15 residues. The trim removed 5 bases at V and 4 bases at J, leaving 10 bases unmatched. The CDR3 nucleotides read TGTGCCAGCAGCCGTGAGACAGGGACGGGAGAGACCCAGTACTTC. Translating it yields CASSRETGTGETQYF.

J is TRBJ2-2 and V is TRBV3-1 (or the pseudogene TRBV3-2), with 7 bases identical to TRBD2. The germline V gene has CDR1 LGHDT and CDR2 YNNKEL (reference sequence). V shed 6 bases, J shed 2 bases, and the junction held 9 bases outside the gene matches. The CDR3 is made up of 16 amino acids. In DNA form, the CDR3 reads TGTGCCAGCAGACGGTCTAGCGGTCCTAACACCGGGGAGCTGTTTTTT. Its translation: CASRRSSGPNTGELFF.

This chain links TRBV5-8 with TRBJ2-7, with TRBD2 identical over 8 bases. The germline CDR1 and CDR2 sequences are SGHTS and YDEGEE. The trim removed 1 base at V and 10 bases at J, leaving 7 bases unmatched. The CDR3 extends over 13 amino acids. The CDR3 region is CASSLSRGGLQYF. The CDR3 coding sequence is TGTGCCAGCAGCTTGTCTCGGGGGGGGCTACAGTACTTC.

This chain uses TRBV2 with TRBJ1-5; the D gene is possibly TRBD1 (6 bases). Trimming took off 2 bases at V and 4 bases at J, with 15 bases between the two ends. The germline gives CDR1 SNHLY, CDR2 FYNNEI. This CDR3 is built from 16 residues. As DNA, the CDR3 is TGTGCCAGCAGTGAATCTACAGGGTTGAGTAATCAGCCCCAGCATTTT. Translated: CASSESTGLSNQPQHF.